This TCR beta chain was found in a study of blood T cell repertoires in COVID-19. The method was immunoSEQ multiplex PCR; TCRdb's version includes in-frame clones alone and lacks a portion of them. Of roughly 190,000 clones in the sample, 80% to 90% were seen once. Germline V CDR1 and CDR2: SGHRS, YFSETQ. This CDR3 region has 17 residues. The germline V and J ends were trimmed by 1 base and 12 bases, with 26 bases remaining between them. This sequence joins TRBV5-1 and TRBJ2-1; possible D gene TRBD2, 5 bases. What was sequenced was peripheral blood. This TCR came from an older woman with COVID-19, enrolled during active disease. The CDR3 nucleotides read TGCGCCAGCAGCTTGTACGGCCCGGAGCGGCCCTCTGGAGTGCAGTTCTTC. Translating it yields CASSLYGPERPSGVQFF.